One and the same sample provided the 23 T cell receptor beta chains below, sequenced in a study of OX40 agonist ivuxolimab in advanced cancers. The table came from immunoSEQ multiplex PCR; TCRdb's copy has only in-frame clones and leaves some out. The repertoire includes over 13,000 clones, about three quarters of them detected once, and 30% to 45% sits in the top ten. The sample was CD4+ or CD8+ T cells sorted from blood, taken in a trial of the OX40 agonist ivuxolimab. These receptors came from an adult with an advanced solid tumor such as melanoma, head and neck, liver or kidney cancer.

The genes are TRBV7-9 and TRBJ1-1, with 7 bases aligning to TRBD1. Germline loops: CDR1 SEHNR, CDR2 FQNEAQ (reference sequence). Trimming at V came to 5 bases and at J to 1 base, leaving 10 bases not matched to a gene. The length of the CDR3 is 16 residues. CDR3 bases: TGTGCCAGCAGCCCCGGTACAGGGGACAAGAACACTGAAGCTTTCTTT. Encoded protein: CASSPGTGDKNTEAFF. Supplemented by reference TRBV7-9 and TRBJ1-1, the full variable domain reads DTGVSQNPRHKITKRGQNVTFRCDPISEHNRLYWYRQTLGQGPEFLTYFQNEAQLEKSRLLSDRFSAERPKGSFSTLEIQRTEQGDSAMYLCASSPGTGDKNTEAFFGQGTRLTVV.

This clone was counted a few times. V gene TRBV28 combines with J gene TRBJ2-5; possibly TRBD1 or TRBD2 for D (5 bases each). The CDR3 contains 15 residues. Germline V gene lookup returns CDR1 MDHEN and CDR2 SYDVKM. V lost 7 bases, J lost 3 bases, and 18 bases lay in between. The CDR3 protein is CASTTPRDGKETQYF. The CDR3 DNA sequence: TGTGCCAGCACCACTCCCCGGGACGGAAAAGAGACCCAGTACTTC.

By sample fraction, this clone is medium-sized. This sample also contains other DNA sequences that code for the same CDR3. The genes are TRBV25-1 and TRBJ1-2, with D possibly being TRBD1 (5 bases). The CDR3 loop spans 12 amino acids. Trimming stripped 5 bases from V and 3 bases from J, with 7 bases between. CDR1 MGHDK and CDR2 SYGVNS come from the germline V gene. The CDR3 here is CASSWGYYGYTF. Here the CDR3 DNA reads TGTGCCAGCAGTTGGGGGTACTATGGCTACACCTTC.

This clone has more than one count but fewer than ten. The chain employs TRBV29-1 and TRBJ2-1; D may be TRBD2 (5 bases). Deletions cut 3 bases from V and 10 bases from J, with 19 bases between. The germline gives CDR1 SQVTM, CDR2 ANQGSEA. This CDR3 spans 14 amino acids. The CDR3 bases are TGCAGCGTTGAGGGTGGGAGATCCAAGCGGGAGCAGTTCTTC. Amino acids: CSVEGGRSKREQFF.

This clone was counted between two and nine times. The chain combines TRBV19 with TRBJ1-5; D remains ambiguous. Germline lookup yields CDR1 LNHDA and CDR2 SQIVND (reference sequence). V lost 3 bases and J 5 bases, leaving 11 bases between the germline ends. The CDR3 has 14 amino acids. CDR3 bases: TGTGCCAGTAGTATCTCGGGTTTGGATCAGCCCCAGCATTTT. Translated: CASSISGLDQPQHF.

The chain is built from TRBV29-1 and TRBJ1-2; 9 nucleotides line up with TRBD1. The CDR3 is 14 residues long. The germline V gene encodes CDR1 SQVTM and CDR2 ANQGSEA. Losses at the gene ends were 1 base for V and 6 bases for J; bases not matched to a gene: 6. CDR3 coding DNA: TGCAGCGTTGAAGTGAGGACAGGGGACGATGGCTACACCTTC. It encodes CSVEVRTGDDGYTF.

This clone was seen only once. J is TRBJ2-2 and V is TRBV10-1, with unresolved D. V was shortened by 6 bases and J by 7 bases, with 9 bases between the two germline ends. The germline gives CDR1 WNHNN, CDR2 SYGVQD (reference sequence). The CDR3 has 12 amino acids. The CDR3 sequence is CASSEVVGELFF. The CDR3 bases are TGCGCCAGCAGCGAAGTCGTCGGGGAGCTGTTTTTT.

The gene calls are TRBV4-2 and TRBJ2-3; maybe TRBD2 (5 bases). The V and J ends lost 0 bases and 13 bases respectively, with 11 bases between them. CDR3 length: 12 amino acids. Looked up from germline, CDR1 is LGHNA and CDR2 is YNFKEQ. The CDR3 protein is CASSQDGRKEYF. In DNA, the CDR3 is TGTGCCAGCAGCCAAGATGGGAGAAAGGAGTATTTT.

The CDR3, as DNA: TGTGCCAGCAGCCCCCAAGGGGGAGCCTACGAGCAGTACTTC. The encoded protein is CASSPQGGAYEQYF. The chain recombines TRBV7-2 with TRBJ2-7; perhaps TRBD1 as D (6 bases). Trimming removed 5 bases from V and 2 bases from J, with 13 bases in between. This CDR3 region has 14 residues. Germline-derived CDR1 and CDR2 are SGHTA and FQGNSA. The whole variable domain, filled in from reference TRBV7-2 and TRBJ2-7, reads GAGVSQSPSNKVTEKGKDVELRCDPISGHTALYWYRQSLGQGLEFLIYFQGNSAPDKSGLPSDRFSAERTGGSVSTLTIQRTQQEDSAVYLCASSPQGGAYEQYFGPGTRLTVT.

The rearrangement uses TRBV29-1 and TRBJ2-1; TRBD1 matches 8 bases. V shed 2 bases, J shed 7 bases, and the junction held 7 bases outside the gene matches. This CDR3 region has 14 residues. Germline lookup yields CDR1 SQVTM and CDR2 ANQGSEA. CDR3: CSVEFGQGLNEQFF. In DNA, the CDR3 is TGCAGCGTTGAATTCGGACAGGGATTAAATGAGCAGTTCTTC.

A note on this clone: Relative to the germline gene, one junction end is altered; a read error may explain this. The chain employs TRBV2 and TRBJ1-5; a possible D gene is TRBD1 (6 bases). The CDR3 contains 18 residues. CDR1 and CDR2 from the germline V gene are SNHLY and FYNNEI. The CDR3: CASSKAHYGGGMYQPQHF. The CDR3 region has the DNA TGTGCCAGCAGTAAAGCGCATTACGGGGGCGGAATGTATCAGCCCCAGCATTTT.

The chain has TRBV2 and TRBJ2-3, with TRBD1 identical over 7 bases. The CDR3 runs 14 residues. Germline V gene data show CDR1 as SNHLY and CDR2 as FYNNEI. Trimming cost V 3 bases and J 0 bases; bases outside gene matches: 0. The CDR3 DNA is TGTGCCAGCAGTGAGGGACAGAGCACAGATACGCAGTATTTT. This encodes CASSEGQSTDTQYF.

The genes are TRBV6-1 and TRBJ2-5; D remains ambiguous. CDR1 is MNHNS and CDR2 is SASEGT in the germline V gene. The CDR3 totals 13 residues. V was shortened by 6 bases and J by 3 bases, with 11 bases between the two germline ends. The DNA of the CDR3 is TGTGCCAGCAGGACTGACGAGGAAGAGACCCAGTACTTC. It encodes CASRTDEEETQYF.

V and J are TRBV5-5 and TRBJ1-5; D is unclear. The CDR3 totals 13 residues. The germline V and J ends were trimmed by 1 base and 1 base, with 3 bases remaining between them. Germline CDR1 and CDR2: SGHKS and YYEKEE (reference sequence). The CDR3 here is CASSLYSNQPQHF. The CDR3 nucleotides read TGTGCCAGCAGCTTGTACAGCAATCAGCCCCAGCATTTT.

The gene calls are TRBV11-2 and TRBJ2-2, with TRBD1 matching over 9 bases. This CDR3 spans 15 amino acids. V lost 4 bases and J lost 6; bases outside the gene matches: 6. In germline, CDR1 is SGHAT, CDR2 FQNNGV. The CDR3 loop is CASSSTGGSSGELFF. The CDR3 nucleotides are TGTGCCAGCAGCTCTACAGGGGGCTCGTCCGGGGAGCTGTTTTTT.

The count of this clone is one. The CDR3 protein is CASSLEGTGAYEQYF. Written as DNA, the CDR3 is TGTGCCAGCAGCTTGGAAGGGACAGGGGCCTACGAGCAGTACTTC. J is TRBJ2-7 and V is TRBV5-5; 10 positions agree with TRBD1. Germline V lookup: CDR1 SGHKS, CDR2 YYEKEE (reference sequence). The CDR3 consists of 15 residues. The J segment lost 2 bases and the V segment lost 0 bases, leaving 2 bases of the junction unmatched.

This clone has just one count. The rearrangement joins TRBV19 to TRBJ1-5; TRBD1 aligns across 10 bases. The CDR3 spans 14 residues. After removal of 9 bases from V and 3 bases from J, the junction contained 5 bases not matched to a gene. Looked up from germline, CDR1 is LNHDA and CDR2 is SQIVND (reference sequence). DNA of the CDR3: TGTGCCAGCATGGGACAGGGGTTCAATCAGCCCCAGCATTTT. The encoded protein is CASMGQGFNQPQHF.

J is TRBJ2-7 and V is TRBV6-4, with unresolved D. With 3 bases removed from V and 5 bases from J, the gap between germline ends came to 17 bases. Germline CDR1 is MRHNA and CDR2 is SNTAGT. This CDR3 spans 15 amino acids. This chain's CDR3 is CASSEFRPQVDEQYF. As DNA, the CDR3 is TGTGCCAGCAGTGAGTTCAGACCCCAAGTCGACGAGCAGTACTTC.

This clone showed up just a few times. The V call is TRBV7-9, the J call TRBJ1-1; no firm D call. Trimming pared 5 bases from V and 0 bases from J, leaving 7 bases between. Germline V gene lookup returns CDR1 SEHNR and CDR2 FQNEAQ (reference sequence). There are 13 residues in the CDR3. CDR3: CASSLSMNTEAFF. CDR3 DNA: TGTGCCAGCAGCCTTTCCATGAACACTGAAGCTTTCTTT.

The chain's CDR3 is CASSDTSYNEQFF. CDR3 nucleotide sequence: TGTGCCAGCAGTGATACCTCCTACAATGAGCAGTTCTTC. The chain employs TRBV6-1 and TRBJ2-1, with D uncertain. Trimming stripped 3 bases from V and 0 bases from J, with 3 bases between. Germline-derived CDR1 and CDR2 are MNHNS and SASEGT. The CDR3 sequence is 13 residues long.

In nucleotides, the CDR3 is TGTGCAAGTCGGCGCCCACGACAGGGGATGGGGAGCACTGAAGCTTTCTTT. This sequence encodes CASRRPRQGMGSTEAFF. V gene TRBV12-2 combines with J gene TRBJ1-1; TRBD1 is taken as the D call from the table, unchecked against the DNA. TRBV12-2 has pseudogene status. This CDR3 has 17 residues.

The V call is TRBV6-5, the J call TRBJ2-3; no clear D. V was shortened by 2 bases and J by 4 bases, with 10 bases between the two germline ends. CDR1 and CDR2 from the germline V gene are MNHEY and SVGAGI. This CDR3 is 14 amino acids long. CDR3 loop: CASSYGVPADTQYF. As DNA, the CDR3 is TGTGCCAGCAGTTACGGAGTTCCCGCAGATACGCAGTATTTT.

This clone was observed a handful of times. This chain connects TRBV9 to TRBJ1-1; D gene uncertain. Between the trimmed V and J ends, which lost 0 bases and 1 base, there was a span of 7 bases. The CDR3 loop spans 14 amino acids. Germline CDR1 is SGDLS and CDR2 is YYNGEE. The CDR3 region is CASSVGPGNTEAFF. The CDR3 nucleotides are TGTGCCAGCAGCGTAGGTCCAGGGAACACTGAAGCTTTCTTT.